This TCR beta chain was captured by sequencing in a study of OX40 agonist ivuxolimab in advanced cancers. Overall study context: Ivuxolimab, an antibody acting as an agonist of OX40 (CD134), was used to treat patients.

Measured with immunoSEQ multiplex PCR; TCRdb has only the in-frame clones, and not every one. The data show roughly 42,000 clones, approximately 89% seen once. With V trimmed by 3 bases and J by 3 bases, 16 bases remained unmatched. Germline V gene data show CDR1 as SGHDT and CDR2 as YYEEEE. This CDR3 is 18 amino acids long. This rearrangement joins TRBV5-6 to TRBJ2-3, with 7 bases matching TRBD1. This sample comprised CD4+ or CD8+ T cells sorted from blood, obtained in a trial of the OX40 agonist ivuxolimab. The receptor was derived from an adult with an advanced solid tumor such as melanoma, head and neck, liver or kidney cancer. DNA for the CDR3: TGTGCCAGCAGCTACGACAGGGTAGAAGTCTATTTAACAGATACGCAGTATTTT. Residues: CASSYDRVEVYLTDTQYF.